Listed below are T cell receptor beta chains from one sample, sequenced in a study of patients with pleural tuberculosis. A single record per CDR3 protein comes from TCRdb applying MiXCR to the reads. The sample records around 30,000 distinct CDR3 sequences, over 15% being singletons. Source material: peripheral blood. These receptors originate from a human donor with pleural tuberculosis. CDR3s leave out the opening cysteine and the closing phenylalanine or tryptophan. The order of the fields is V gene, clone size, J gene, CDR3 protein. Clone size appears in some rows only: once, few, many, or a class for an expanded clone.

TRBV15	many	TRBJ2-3	ATSRASGILTDTQY
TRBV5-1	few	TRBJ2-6	ASSFLDSSGANVLT
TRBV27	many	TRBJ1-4	ASSLSAQGTNEKLF
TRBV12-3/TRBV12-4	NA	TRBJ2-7	ASSVRVSYEQY
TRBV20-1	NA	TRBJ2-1	SARRQSSYNEQF
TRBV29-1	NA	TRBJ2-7	SAGGDSQNYEQY
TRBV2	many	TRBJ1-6	ASSSRTGSNSPLH
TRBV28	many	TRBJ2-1	ASSSYGSSYNEQF
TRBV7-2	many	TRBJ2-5	ASSSLGSGGETQY
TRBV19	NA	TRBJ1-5	PSIIVGQPQH
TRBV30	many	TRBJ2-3	ACSARGTDTQY
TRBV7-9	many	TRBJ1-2	ASSKGDSQNYGYT
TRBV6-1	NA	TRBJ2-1	ASTLKPGQEAYNEQS
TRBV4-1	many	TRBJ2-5	ASSERLAVGLSYQETQY
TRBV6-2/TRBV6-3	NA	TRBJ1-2	DSSYLSGDHGYT
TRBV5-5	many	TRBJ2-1	ASSWGLEYNEQF
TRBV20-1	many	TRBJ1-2	SAPYTGGYGYT
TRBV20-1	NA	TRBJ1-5	SSRSGANSNQPQH
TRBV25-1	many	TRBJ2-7	ATHFGGEQY
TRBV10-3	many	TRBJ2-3	AISESGRGSTDTQY
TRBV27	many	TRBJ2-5	ASSLRDGSGRTQY
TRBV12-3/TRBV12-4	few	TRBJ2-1	ASSPGLPWAYNEQF
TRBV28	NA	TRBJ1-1	ASSPAGSLTEAF
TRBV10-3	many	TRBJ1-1	AISPLGQDMNTEAF
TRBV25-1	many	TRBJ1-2	ASRDQDSNYGYT
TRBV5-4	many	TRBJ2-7	ASSQLAGEQY
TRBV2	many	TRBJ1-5	ASSDGQGDQPQH
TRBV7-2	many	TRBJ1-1	ASSLGSHGIYTEAF
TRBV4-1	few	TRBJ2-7	ASSQDFRAHEQY
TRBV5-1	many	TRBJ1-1	ASSLNRGHTEAF
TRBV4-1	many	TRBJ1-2	ASSQEPGNYGYT
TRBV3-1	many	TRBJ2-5	ASSQDPLQETQY
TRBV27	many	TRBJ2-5	ASSLRGYETQY
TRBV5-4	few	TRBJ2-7	ASSSRTSGSHEQY
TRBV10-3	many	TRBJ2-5	AITGGPGVQETQY
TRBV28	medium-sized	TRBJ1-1	ASSLSTGVTEAF
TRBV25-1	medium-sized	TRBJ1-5	ASSDGEPDSNQPQH
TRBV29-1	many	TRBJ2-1	SVEEGRGHAYNEQF
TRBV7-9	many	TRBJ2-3	ASSSITDTQY
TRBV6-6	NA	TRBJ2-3	ASSPRGATDTQY
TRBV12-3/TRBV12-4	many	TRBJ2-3	ASSLLDRGFTDTQY